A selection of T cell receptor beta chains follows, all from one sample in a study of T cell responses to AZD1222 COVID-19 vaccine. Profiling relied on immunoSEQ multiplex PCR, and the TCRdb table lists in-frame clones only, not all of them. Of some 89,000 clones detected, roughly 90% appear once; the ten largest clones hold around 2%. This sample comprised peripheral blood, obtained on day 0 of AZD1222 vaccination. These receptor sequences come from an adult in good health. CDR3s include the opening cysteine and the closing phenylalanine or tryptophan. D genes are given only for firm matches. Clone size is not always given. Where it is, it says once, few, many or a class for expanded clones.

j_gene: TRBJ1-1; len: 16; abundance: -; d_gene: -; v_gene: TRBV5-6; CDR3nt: TGTGCCAGCAGCTTTTACCCGGGACGGAGGAACACTGAAGCTTTCTTT; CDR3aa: CASSFYPGRRNTEAFF
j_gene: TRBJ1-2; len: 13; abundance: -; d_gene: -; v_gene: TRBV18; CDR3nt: TGTGCCAGCTCACCGGGGGAGAGGTATGGCTACACCTTC; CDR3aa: CASSPGERYGYTF
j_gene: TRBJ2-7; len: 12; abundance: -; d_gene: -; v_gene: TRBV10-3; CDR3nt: TGTGCCATCAGTGAGCTCGGGCGGGAGCAGTACTTC; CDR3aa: CAISELGREQYF
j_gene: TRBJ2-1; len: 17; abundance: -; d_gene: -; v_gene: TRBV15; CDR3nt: TGTGCCACCAGCAGAGATCAAAGTCTCCCGGGTTACAATGAGCAGTTCTTC; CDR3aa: CATSRDQSLPGYNEQFF
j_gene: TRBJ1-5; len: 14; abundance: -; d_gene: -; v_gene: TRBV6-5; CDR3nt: TGTGCCAGCAGTTGGGGATTTGGCAATCAGCCCCAGCATTTT; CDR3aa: CASSWGFGNQPQHF
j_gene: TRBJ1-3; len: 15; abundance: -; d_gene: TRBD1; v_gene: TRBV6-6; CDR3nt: TGTGCCAGCAGTGCCGGACAGGGGAGTAGGAACACCATATATTTT; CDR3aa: CASSAGQGSRNTIYF
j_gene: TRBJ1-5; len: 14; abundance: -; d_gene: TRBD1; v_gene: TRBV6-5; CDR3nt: TGTGCCAGTGACCACAGGGGGTCAAATCAGCCCCAGCATTTT; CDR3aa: CASDHRGSNQPQHF
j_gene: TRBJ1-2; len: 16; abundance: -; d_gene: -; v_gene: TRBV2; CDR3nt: TGTGCCAGCAGTGGGGTGGACCCACAAAGGAACTATGGCTACACCTTC; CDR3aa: CASSGVDPQRNYGYTF
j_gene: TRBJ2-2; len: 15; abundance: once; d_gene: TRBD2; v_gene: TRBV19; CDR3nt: TGTGCCAGCCAGGTGGTAGCGGGAGACACCGGGGAGCTGTTTTTT; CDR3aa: CASQVVAGDTGELFF
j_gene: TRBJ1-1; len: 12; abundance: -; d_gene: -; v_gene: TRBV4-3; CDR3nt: TGCGCCAGCAGCCAAGGGGGCCTGTCCGCTTTCTTT; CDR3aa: CASSQGGLSAFF
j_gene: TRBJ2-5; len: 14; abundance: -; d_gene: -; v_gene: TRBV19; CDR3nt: TGTGCCAGTAGTATCCGGACGGGTTGGGAGACCCAGTACTTC; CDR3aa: CASSIRTGWETQYF
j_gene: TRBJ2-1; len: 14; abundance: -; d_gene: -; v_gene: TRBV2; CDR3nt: TGTGCCAGCACCCCGGACAGCTCCTACAATGAGCAGTTCTTC; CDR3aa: CASTPDSSYNEQFF
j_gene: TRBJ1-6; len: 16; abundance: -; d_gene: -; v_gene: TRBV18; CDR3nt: TGTGCCAGCTCCTCTCAAGGTCAAGGATATAATTCACCCCTCCACTTT; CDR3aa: CASSSQGQGYNSPLHF
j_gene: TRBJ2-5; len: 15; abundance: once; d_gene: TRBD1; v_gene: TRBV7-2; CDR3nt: TGTGCCAGCAGCCTTCGTCCGACAGGGGTGGAGACCCAGTACTTC; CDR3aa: CASSLRPTGVETQYF
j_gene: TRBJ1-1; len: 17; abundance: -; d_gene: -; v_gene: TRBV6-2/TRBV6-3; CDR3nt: TGTGCCAGCAGTTTGTCGTTAGGGGCGGGAGAAAAGACTGAAGCTTTCTTT; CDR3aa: CASSLSLGAGEKTEAFF
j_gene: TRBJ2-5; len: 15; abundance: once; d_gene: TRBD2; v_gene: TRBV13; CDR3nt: TGTGCCAGCAGCTTTCGACTAGCGGGATTAGAGACCCAGTACTTC; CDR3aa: CASSFRLAGLETQYF
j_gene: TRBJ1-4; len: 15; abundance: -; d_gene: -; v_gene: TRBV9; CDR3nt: TGTGCCAGCAGCGTAGGCGGGAGGGAATATGAAAAACTGTTTTTT; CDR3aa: CASSVGGREYEKLFF
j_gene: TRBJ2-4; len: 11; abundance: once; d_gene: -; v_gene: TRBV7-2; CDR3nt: TGTGCCAGCAGCTTAACAAACATTCAGTACTTC; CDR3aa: CASSLTNIQYF
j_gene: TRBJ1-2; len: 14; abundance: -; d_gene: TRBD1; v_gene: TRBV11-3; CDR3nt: TGTGCCAGCAGCTTAGGGCAGGGGGCAAGTGGCTACACCTTC; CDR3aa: CASSLGQGASGYTF
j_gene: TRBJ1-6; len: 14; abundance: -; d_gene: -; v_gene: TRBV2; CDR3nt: TGTGCCAGCAGCCTGGGAGAGAGAAATTCACCCCTCCACTTT; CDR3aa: CASSLGERNSPLHF
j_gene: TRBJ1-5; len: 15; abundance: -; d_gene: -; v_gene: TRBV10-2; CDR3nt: TGCGCCAGCAGGGGCGGGGGCGCGAGCAATCAGCCCCAGCATTTT; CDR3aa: CASRGGGASNQPQHF
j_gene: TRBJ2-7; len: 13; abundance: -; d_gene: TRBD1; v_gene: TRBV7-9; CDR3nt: TGTGCCAGCACCCGGGACAGGGGTTGGGAGCAGTACTTC; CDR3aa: CASTRDRGWEQYF
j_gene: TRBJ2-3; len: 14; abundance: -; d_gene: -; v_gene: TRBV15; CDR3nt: TGTGCCACCAGCAGGGGAAGAAGCACAGATACGCAGTATTTT; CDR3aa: CATSRGRSTDTQYF
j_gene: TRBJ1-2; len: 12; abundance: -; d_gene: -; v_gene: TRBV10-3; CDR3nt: TGTGCCATCAGTGAAAGGCCCAATGGCTACACCTTC; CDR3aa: CAISERPNGYTF
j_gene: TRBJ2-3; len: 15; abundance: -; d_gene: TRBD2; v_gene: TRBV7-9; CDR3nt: TGTGCCAGCAGTCCCGGGACTAGCGGGGCAGATACGCAGTATTTT; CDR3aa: CASSPGTSGADTQYF
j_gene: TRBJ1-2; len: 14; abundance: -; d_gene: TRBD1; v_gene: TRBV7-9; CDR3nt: TGTGCCAGCAGCTTTACAGGGGGATTCGATGGCTACACCTTC; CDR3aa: CASSFTGGFDGYTF
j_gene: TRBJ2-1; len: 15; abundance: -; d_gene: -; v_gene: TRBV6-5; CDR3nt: TGTGCCAGCAGGCTCGACCGGCGGGCCTACAATGAGCAGTTCTTC; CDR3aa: CASRLDRRAYNEQFF
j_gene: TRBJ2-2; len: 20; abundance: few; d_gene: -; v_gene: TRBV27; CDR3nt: TGTGCCAGCATGAGGGGCGTAGGCAGGGTATTTTTGTCGAACACCGGGGAGCTGTTTTTT; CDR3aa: CASMRGVGRVFLSNTGELFF
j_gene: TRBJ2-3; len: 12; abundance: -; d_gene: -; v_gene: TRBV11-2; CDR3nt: TGTGCCAGCAGCGACGGCACAGATACGCAGTATTTT; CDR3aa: CASSDGTDTQYF
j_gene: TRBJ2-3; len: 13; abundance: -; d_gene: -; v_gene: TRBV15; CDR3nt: TGTGCCACCAGCAGGGCCATTCAGAATACGCAGTATTTT; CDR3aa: CATSRAIQNTQYF
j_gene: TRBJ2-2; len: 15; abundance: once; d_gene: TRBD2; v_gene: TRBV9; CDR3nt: TGTGCCAGCAGACTGACTAGCGGGAACACCGGGGAGCTGTTTTTT; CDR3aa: CASRLTSGNTGELFF
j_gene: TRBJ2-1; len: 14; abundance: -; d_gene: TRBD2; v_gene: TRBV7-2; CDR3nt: TGTGCCAGCAGCTTAGTTACTAGCGGTGGTGAGCAGTTCTTC; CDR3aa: CASSLVTSGGEQFF
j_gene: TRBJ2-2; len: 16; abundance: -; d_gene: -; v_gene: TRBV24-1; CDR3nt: TGTGCCACCAGTGATCTCCCCCCCGGCATGGGCGGGGAGCTGTTTTTT; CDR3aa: CATSDLPPGMGGELFF
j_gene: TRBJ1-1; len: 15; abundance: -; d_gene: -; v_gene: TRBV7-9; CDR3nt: TGTGCCAGCAGCCCCATCCGAGGGAGGAACACTGAAGCTTTCTTT; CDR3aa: CASSPIRGRNTEAFF
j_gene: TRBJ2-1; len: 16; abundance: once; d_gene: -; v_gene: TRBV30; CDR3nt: TGTGCCTGGAGTGTACTGACAGGACTACCATACAATGAGCAGTTCTTC; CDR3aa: CAWSVLTGLPYNEQFF
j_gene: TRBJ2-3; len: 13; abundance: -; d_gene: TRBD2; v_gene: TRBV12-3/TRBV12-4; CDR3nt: TGTGCCAGCTTAGCGGGACCCACAGATACGCAGTATTTT; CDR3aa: CASLAGPTDTQYF
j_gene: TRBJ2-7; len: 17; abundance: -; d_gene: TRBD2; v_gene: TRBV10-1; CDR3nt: TGCGCCAGCAGTGAGAGGACTAGCGGGAGAGGTCGCTACGAGCAGTACTTC; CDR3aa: CASSERTSGRGRYEQYF
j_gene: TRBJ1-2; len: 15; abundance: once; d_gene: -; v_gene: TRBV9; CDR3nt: TGTGCCAGCAGCGACGGGGCCCTCAACGTTTATGGCTACACCTTC; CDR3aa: CASSDGALNVYGYTF
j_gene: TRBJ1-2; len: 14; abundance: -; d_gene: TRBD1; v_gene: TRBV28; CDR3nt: TGTGCCAGCAGGAGACAGGGCGTCGTCTATGGCTACACCTTC; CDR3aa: CASRRQGVVYGYTF
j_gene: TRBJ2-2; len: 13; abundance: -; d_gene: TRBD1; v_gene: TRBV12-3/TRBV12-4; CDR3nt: TGTGCCAGCAGTTTAGGACAGGGAAGGGAGCTGTTTTTT; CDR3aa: CASSLGQGRELFF